Listed below are T cell receptor beta chains from one sample, sequenced in a study of cytomegalovirus exposure and HLA in healthy donors. Sequenced by immunoSEQ multiplex PCR; TCRdb stores in-frame clones only, minus some. The table has about 91,000 clones, under 75% seen once. The specimen sequenced was PBMCs. These receptors came from a human donor in good health. Each CDR3 is given with its conserved first and last residue. Each record gives: J gene, CDR3 length, V gene, D gene, clone size, CDR3 DNA, CDR3 protein. D genes are given only for firm matches. Some rows have no size entry. The others give once, few or many, or a class for an expanded clone.

>TRBJ1-4|15|TRBV4-2|TRBD1|few
TGTGCCAGCAGCCTACCGGGACAGGGGAGCGAAAAACTGTTTTTT
CASSLPGQGSEKLFF
>TRBJ2-5|13|TRBV5-1|NA|NA
TGCGCCAGCAGCTTGGGGGTGGAGGAGACCCAGTACTTC
CASSLGVEETQYF
>TRBJ2-1|14|TRBV5-1|TRBD2|NA
TGCGCCAGCAGCTTGGTCGGGGGGGCCCGTGAGCAGTTCTTC
CASSLVGGAREQFF
>TRBJ2-7|14|TRBV5-4|NA|few
TGTGCCAGCAGCTCTCAGGGAGGAGGGCACGAGCAGTACTTC
CASSSQGGGHEQYF
>TRBJ1-1|16|TRBV14|NA|NA
TGTGCCAGCAGCCAATTTCCTCCTCGGACACACACTGAAGCTTTCTTT
CASSQFPPRTHTEAFF
>TRBJ2-5|13|TRBV18|TRBD1|few
TGTGCCAGCTCACCAGGGACAGTCGAGACCCAGTACTTC
CASSPGTVETQYF
>TRBJ1-2|16|TRBV4-3|NA|once
TGCGCCAGCAGCCAAGACTTGACAGGTTTTAACTATGGCTACACCTTC
CASSQDLTGFNYGYTF
>TRBJ1-1|14|TRBV5-1|NA|NA
TGCGCCAGCAGCGGGAACCGGGGGATCGCTGAAGCTTTCTTT
CASSGNRGIAEAFF
>TRBJ1-5|15|TRBV27|NA|few
TGTGCCAGCAGACTGGGAGGTGGCAGCAATCAGCCCCAGCATTTT
CASRLGGGSNQPQHF
>TRBJ1-4|17|TRBV7-9|NA|NA
TGTGCCAGCAGCTTAGTAACGGTCACGGCAACTAATGAAAAACTGTTTTTT
CASSLVTVTATNEKLFF
>TRBJ2-7|14|TRBV7-9|TRBD1|NA
TGTGCCAGCAGCTTAGTAGGGGGCAGGAACGAGCAGTACTTC
CASSLVGGRNEQYF
>TRBJ1-1|19|TRBV7-9|TRBD1|NA
TGTGCCAGCAGCTTCGCCATCGGGGACAGGGTAGAGATGAACACTGAAGCTTTCTTT
CASSFAIGDRVEMNTEAFF
>TRBJ1-3|16|TRBV5-1|NA|NA
TGCGCCAGCAGCTTGTCCGGGTTACGCTCTGGAAACACCATATATTTT
CASSLSGLRSGNTIYF
>TRBJ1-3|16|TRBV4-2|NA|NA
TGTGCCAGCAGCCAAGATCTGACACTCCCTGGGAACACCATATATTTT
CASSQDLTLPGNTIYF
>TRBJ1-1|13|TRBV6-5|NA|NA
TGTGCCAGCAGTTACACAGGCTACACTGAAGCTTTCTTT
CASSYTGYTEAFF
>TRBJ2-5|13|TRBV30|TRBD2|few
TGTGCCTGGAGTATCGGGGGAGGGGAGACCCAGTACTTC
CAWSIGGGETQYF
>TRBJ1-1|15|TRBV6-6|TRBD1|NA
TGTGCCAGCAGTTGGGGCGGGACAGTGAACACTGAAGCTTTCTTT
CASSWGGTVNTEAFF
>TRBJ2-1|13|TRBV10-3|NA|few
TGTGCCATCAGTGAAGCCAAGGAGGATGAGCAGTTCTTC
CAISEAKEDEQFF
>TRBJ1-5|15|TRBV10-3|TRBD1|NA
TGTGCCATCAGTGAGGGGACAGGGGTAACTCAGCCCCAGCATTTT
CAISEGTGVTQPQHF
>TRBJ1-2|13|TRBV6-1|NA|few
TGTGCCAGCACCTGGATGGCGGACTATGGCTACACCTTC
CASTWMADYGYTF
>TRBJ2-3|14|TRBV19|NA|NA
TGTGCCAGTAGTATAGGTCTAGCCACAGATACGCAGTATTTT
CASSIGLATDTQYF
>TRBJ1-5|14|TRBV7-9|NA|NA
TGTGCCAGCAGCTTACCGGGGATCTGGCAGCCCCAGCATTTT
CASSLPGIWQPQHF
>TRBJ1-3|16|TRBV18|NA|NA
TGTGCCAGCTCACTACGACAGTCGGGCGCTGGAAACACCATATATTTT
CASSLRQSGAGNTIYF
>TRBJ2-7|13|TRBV5-1|NA|NA
TGCGCCAGCAGCTTGGAGCCCCACTACGAGCAGTACTTC
CASSLEPHYEQYF
>TRBJ2-7|13|TRBV2|TRBD1|NA
TGTGCCAGCAGCGGTACAGGGGACTACGAGCAGTACTTC
CASSGTGDYEQYF
>TRBJ2-1|16|TRBV18|TRBD2|NA
TGTGCCAGCTCACCGCCCGTACTAGCGGGGGGATATGAGCAGTTCTTC
CASSPPVLAGGYEQFF
>TRBJ2-2|14|TRBV27|NA|NA
TGTGCCAGCACCAGCGCCGTGCGGAGCGGGGAGCTGTTTTTT
CASTSAVRSGELFF
>TRBJ1-3|16|TRBV11-3|NA|NA
TGTGCCAGCAGCCCTTGGGACACCTCCGAAAGAGACACCATATATTTT
CASSPWDTSERDTIYF
>TRBJ2-6|16|TRBV7-9|NA|NA
TGTGCCAGCAGGTTCAACAGGCCCTCCGGGGCCAACGTCCTGACTTTC
CASRFNRPSGANVLTF
>TRBJ1-1|15|TRBV6-5|NA|NA
TGTGCCAGCAGTTACTGGGGCAGGACGAACACTGAAGCTTTCTTT
CASSYWGRTNTEAFF
>TRBJ1-6|15|TRBV5-4|NA|NA
TGTGCCAGCAGCTTCGGTGGACAGCATAATTCACCCCTCCACTTT
CASSFGGQHNSPLHF
>TRBJ2-1|14|TRBV6-6|NA|few
TGTGCCAGCAGTTACGTGGGGGGGCTAAATGAGCAGTTCTTC
CASSYVGGLNEQFF
>TRBJ1-6|14|TRBV18|TRBD1|NA
TGTGCCAGCTCAAGGGACAGGGGGAATTCACCCCTCCACTTT
CASSRDRGNSPLHF
>TRBJ1-2|14|TRBV5-4|NA|NA
TGTGCCAGCAGCAAGTCGGAGGGGTTCTATGGCTACACCTTC
CASSKSEGFYGYTF
>TRBJ1-3|15|TRBV6-1|NA|NA
TGTGCCAGCAGGATGACAGCGAGCTCTGGAAACACCATATATTTT
CASRMTASSGNTIYF